These 9 T cell receptor beta chains were sequenced from one sample in a study of pediatric ulcerative colitis (dated by TCRdb to the late 2010s). Library method: the immunoSEQ multiplex PCR assay. TCRdb provides this immuneACCESS table in a form limited to in-frame rearrangements. Some clones are lacking; in checked studies, under half of them reflect an unresolved V gene, and why the rest are absent is not known. This sample lists under 20,000 clones; 65% to 75% were detected once. Of the sample, around 3.6% falls within the top ten clones. During colonoscopy, one to two pinch biopsies were obtained from the rectum for research purposes. Sequencing was done on a sample of gut tissue. All receptors derive from a girl aged 5-17 years with moderate ulcerative colitis.

By share, this clone counts as medium-sized (0.01 to 0.1%). The chain carries TRBV7-9 and TRBJ1-1; the D gene is possibly TRBD1 (5 bases). The germline gives CDR1 SEHNR, CDR2 FQNEAQ (reference sequence). The CDR3 spans 12 residues. Trimming cost V 5 bases and J 8 bases, with 12 bases left between them. CDR3 region: CASSRGRLEAFF. CDR3 DNA sequence: TGTGCCAGCAGCCGGGGACGGCTAGAAGCTTTCTTT. Supplemented by reference TRBV7-9 and TRBJ1-1, the full variable domain reads DTGVSQNPRHKITKRGQNVTFRCDPISEHNRLYWYRQTLGQGPEFLTYFQNEAQLEKSRLLSDRFSAERPKGSFSTLEIQRTEQGDSAMYLCASSRGRLEAFFGQGTRLTVV.

This chain connects TRBV10-3 to TRBJ2-1, with D perhaps TRBD2 (5 bases). Looked up from germline, CDR1 is ENHRY and CDR2 is SYGVKD. Trimming pared 0 bases from V and 9 bases from J, leaving 12 bases between. The CDR3 length is 14 residues. As DNA, the CDR3 is TGTGCCATCAGTGAGTCGGGAGCCTCACGTGAGCAGTTCTTC. Amino acids: CAISESGASREQFF.

V gene TRBV10-1 combines with J gene TRBJ1-2; 9 bases agree with TRBD1. J lost 4 bases, V lost 5 bases, and 11 bases had no gene match. The V gene's germline CDR1 is WNHNN and CDR2 SYGVQD (reference sequence). This CDR3 region has 16 residues. Here the CDR3 DNA reads TGCGCCAGCAGTCCCGGGACAGGGCCCGGGATCTATGGCTACACCTTC. Encoded protein: CASSPGTGPGIYGYTF.

This chain connects TRBV5-1 to TRBJ1-5; no clear D gene. This CDR3 region has 9 residues. Germline CDR1 and CDR2: SGHRS and YFSETQ. Trimming left V 2 bases short and J 16 bases short, with 7 bases between. Here the CDR3 DNA reads TGCGCCAGCAGCTTAGATAGTCATTTT. This encodes CASSLDSHF.

The chain is built from TRBV5-1 and TRBJ2-5; no reliable D call. Germline-derived CDR1 and CDR2 are SGHRS and YFSETQ. The V end was cut by 5 bases, the J end by 1 base, with 9 bases between. The CDR3 has 13 residues. CDR3 region: CASSSAFQETQYF. CDR3 sequence (DNA): TGCGCCAGCAGTTCAGCATTCCAAGAGACCCAGTACTTC.

This chain links TRBV27 with TRBJ1-2; D might be TRBD1 (5 bases). Trimming removed 5 bases from V and 8 bases from J, with 15 bases in between. Germline V gives CDR1 MNHEY, CDR2 SMNVEV (reference sequence). CDR3 length: 13 amino acids. This chain's CDR3 is CASSPQWGLGYTF. DNA of the CDR3: TGTGCCAGCAGTCCCCAGTGGGGGTTAGGCTACACCTTC.

The rearrangement uses TRBV10-3 and TRBJ1-5; 8 bases are shared with TRBD1. CDR1 ENHRY and CDR2 SYGVKD come from the germline V gene. The CDR3 covers 14 residues. The V gene end was trimmed by 3 bases and the J gene end by 4 bases; junction bases not matched to a gene: 2. In nucleotides, the CDR3 is TGTGCCATCAGTGAAGACAGGGGAAATCAGCCCCAGCATTTT. This translates into CAISEDRGNQPQHF.

This clone showed up just a few times. This chain's CDR3 is CASTNTGTGAYEQYF. The CDR3 DNA reads TGTGCCAGCACTAACACCGGGACAGGGGCCTACGAGCAGTACTTC. This sequence joins TRBV6-5 and TRBJ2-7, with TRBD1 matching 10 bases. This CDR3 spans 15 amino acids. Germline trimming cut 7 bases from V and 2 bases from J; bases unmatched to any gene: 8. Germline V gene data show CDR1 as MNHEY and CDR2 as SVGAGI.

This chain joins TRBV14 and TRBJ2-5; 7 bases match TRBD2. Germline assignment: CDR1 SGHDN and CDR2 FVKESK. CDR3 length: 14 residues. The V and J ends lost 3 bases and 10 bases, in that order; junction bases with no gene match: 11. CDR3 DNA sequence: TGTGCCAGCAGCCAGTCCTTCGGACGGGGGGACCAGTACTTC. Amino acids: CASSQSFGRGDQYF.